These 10 T cell receptor beta chains originate from one sample sequenced in a study of blood T cell repertoires in COVID-19. Data came from immunoSEQ multiplex PCR; TCRdb stores just in-frame clones and leaves some out. Among 95,000 to 150,000 clones listed, roughly three quarters were seen once. The source material was peripheral blood. These receptors came from a woman of 80 years or more with acute or convalescent COVID-19.

The gene calls are TRBV19 and TRBJ2-1; 14 positions agree with TRBD2. The V segment lost 5 bases and the J segment 3 bases; nucleotides outside the gene matches: 3. This CDR3 is built from 16 residues. Per the germline V gene, CDR1 is LNHDA and CDR2 is SQIVND (reference sequence). CDR3 residues: CASSRTSGRLYNEQFF. CDR3 sequence (DNA): TGTGCCAGTAGTCGGACTAGCGGGAGGCTCTACAATGAGCAGTTCTTC.

The rearrangement links TRBV20-1 to TRBJ2-7; possible D gene TRBD2, 6 bases. The CDR3 extends over 13 amino acids. The V end lost 3 bases, the J end lost 3 bases, and 12 bases lay between the germline ends. CDR1 and CDR2 from the germline V gene are DFQATT and SNEGSKA (reference sequence). CDR3 amino acids: CSASSSTSYEQYF. The CDR3 coding sequence is TGCAGTGCTAGTTCCTCGACTAGCTACGAGCAGTACTTC.

The chain employs TRBV5-1 and TRBJ2-5; perhaps TRBD2 as D (6 bases). V was shortened by 1 base and J by 4 bases, with 11 bases between the two germline ends. The CDR3 covers 14 residues. Germline lookup yields CDR1 SGHRS and CDR2 YFSETQ. CDR3 sequence: CASSLKAGGETQYF. CDR3 bases: TGCGCCAGCAGCTTGAAGGCCGGGGGAGAGACCCAGTACTTC.

This clone was found once. This rearrangement joins TRBV24-1 to TRBJ2-6, with D perhaps matching TRBD1 (5 bases). Trimming removed 11 bases from V and 6 bases from J, with 16 bases in between. The CDR3 contains 14 residues. Germline lookup yields CDR1 KGHDR and CDR2 SFDVKD. In DNA, the CDR3 is TGTGCCATAGCCGGAACTGGGGCGGCCAACGTCCTGACTTTC. Its protein is CAIAGTGAANVLTF.

This chain connects TRBV24-1 to TRBJ2-2, with D possibly being TRBD1 (5 bases). The CDR3 sequence is 17 residues long. Germline lookup yields CDR1 KGHDR and CDR2 SFDVKD. Trimming cost V 5 bases and J 5 bases, with 20 bases left between them. CDR3 coding DNA: TGTGCCACCAGTGCCCAAACGTACAGGTCCGGGACCGGGGAGCTGTTTTTT. As protein: CATSAQTYRSGTGELFF.

The chain has TRBV6-5 and TRBJ2-6, with 7 bases aligning to TRBD1. The germline V gene has CDR1 MNHEY and CDR2 SVGAGI. Trimming removed 7 bases from V and 4 bases from J; junction bases left unmatched: 7. The CDR3 consists of 15 residues. The CDR3 DNA follows: TGTGCCAGCACACAGGGGACCGCGGGGGCCAACGTCCTGACTTTC. It yields the protein CASTQGTAGANVLTF.

The chain has TRBV30 and TRBJ1-1, with 7 positions matching TRBD1. This CDR3 has 12 amino acids. V shed 2 bases, J shed 10 bases, and the junction held 7 bases outside the gene matches. Germline V lookup: CDR1 GTSNPN, CDR2 SVGIG (reference sequence). CDR3 sequence reads: CAWSPGDSRAFF. DNA for the CDR3: TGTGCCTGGAGTCCGGGGGACAGTCGAGCTTTCTTT. Based on the CDR3 plus reference TRBV30 and TRBJ1-1, the full variable domain is SQTIHQWPATLVQPVGSPLSLECTVEGTSNPNLYWYRQAAGRGLQLLFYSVGIGQISSEVPQNLSASRPQDRQFILSSKKLLLSDSGFYLCAWSPGDSRAFFGQGTRLTVV.

This sequence joins TRBV11-2 and TRBJ1-2, with 7 nucleotides matching TRBD1. The V and J ends lost 1 base and 2 bases, in that order; junction bases with no gene match: 4. From germline, CDR1 is SGHAT and CDR2 FQNNGV. The CDR3 is made up of 15 amino acids. In nucleotides, the CDR3 is TGTGCCAGCAGCTTAGGGGTAGGGGGCAACTATGGCTACACCTTC. Its translation: CASSLGVGGNYGYTF. Combining the CDR3 with reference TRBV11-2 and TRBJ1-2 gives the whole variable domain EAGVAQSPRYKIIEKRQSVAFWCNPISGHATLYWYQQILGQGPKLLIQFQNNGVVDDSQLPKDRFSAERLKGVDSTLKIQPAKLEDSAVYLCASSLGVGGNYGYTFGSGTRLTVV.

The chain is built from TRBV18 and TRBJ2-3; 14 nucleotides agree with TRBD2. Looked up from germline, CDR1 is KGHSH and CDR2 is LQKENI. The CDR3 runs 19 residues. V was pared by 3 bases and J by 0 bases, with 8 bases of the junction left unmatched. The CDR3 DNA reads TGTGCCAGCTCACCGTTGGGACTAGCGGGGGCCCCTAGCACAGATACGCAGTATTTT. Amino acid sequence: CASSPLGLAGAPSTDTQYF. Using reference TRBV18 and TRBJ2-3 for the parts outside the CDR3, the full variable domain is NAGVMQNPRHLVRRRGQEARLRCSPMKGHSHVYWYRQLPEEGLKFMVYLQKENIIDESGMPKERFSAEFPKEGPSILRIQQVVRGDSAAYFCASSPLGLAGAPSTDTQYFGPGTRLTVL.

In this sample, this clone turned up a few times. The chain joins TRBV7-9 to TRBJ2-1, with D maybe TRBD2 (5 bases). The CDR3 contains 13 residues. V gave up 5 bases and J gave up 7 bases, with 12 bases separating them. Germline V CDR1 and CDR2: SEHNR, FQNEAQ (reference sequence). CDR3 sequence: CASSLDFNNEQFF. CDR3 in DNA: TGTGCCAGCAGCCTGGACTTCAATAATGAGCAGTTCTTC.